Given below is one T cell receptor beta chain in context. Assay: immunoSEQ multiplex PCR; the TCRdb copy retains only in-frame clones and omits some. In the table there are tens of thousands of clones, 88% of which are singletons. These data come from a study of blood T cell repertoires in COVID-19. Turning to the study itself: COVID-19 samples collected from the United States, Italy and Spain covered acute and convalescent phases.

The germline CDR1 and CDR2 sequences are ENHRY and SYGVKD. The CDR3 consists of 18 residues. The V and J ends lost 7 bases and 0 bases, in that order; junction bases with no gene match: 7. The genes are TRBV10-3 and TRBJ2-3, with 16 bases fitting TRBD2. The clonotype comes from a human donor in a cohort sampled during active COVID-19. Sequenced: peripheral blood. CDR3 DNA sequence: TGTGCCATCAAGACGGGACTAGCGGGAGGGCCGAGCACAGATACGCAGTATTTT. The encoded protein is CAIKTGLAGGPSTDTQYF.